Following are 23 T cell receptor beta chains from one sample sequenced in a study of cytomegalovirus exposure and HLA in healthy donors. PCR was performed using 60 Vbeta and 13 Jbeta primers. The method was immunoSEQ multiplex PCR; TCRdb's version includes in-frame clones alone and lacks a portion of them. The table shows 150,000 to 200,000 clones, with nearly 80% occurring only once. Specimen: PBMCs. The receptor set was obtained from a woman aged 30 to 39 in good health and CMV-seropositive.

This chain links TRBV6-1 with TRBJ2-7, with D uncertain. The CDR3 spans 11 residues. From germline, CDR1 is MNHNS and CDR2 SASEGT. Trimming stripped 5 bases from V and 6 bases from J, with 8 bases between. In DNA form, the CDR3 reads TGTGCCAGCAGTATGTCGCGCGAGCAGTACTTC. Its protein product is CASSMSREQYF.

The chain recombines TRBV6-7 with TRBJ2-7; 8 bases map to TRBD1. TRBV6-7 is identified as an open reading frame with a role that is uncertain. The length of the CDR3 is 15 residues. V was pared by 6 bases and J by 0 bases, with 7 bases of the junction left unmatched. As DNA, the CDR3 is TGTGCCAGCAGCGTCGACAGGGGTCCCTCCTACGAGCAGTACTTC. Protein sequence: CASSVDRGPSYEQYF.

This chain uses TRBV4-2 with TRBJ2-3, with a tentative D call TRBD2 (5 bases). The CDR3 is 15 amino acids. The germline CDR1 and CDR2 sequences are LGHNA and YNFKEQ. V was shortened by 0 bases and J by 7 bases, with 14 bases between the two germline ends. The CDR3 loop is CASSQEEVGWNTQYF. The CDR3 DNA follows: TGTGCCAGCAGCCAAGAGGAGGTAGGGTGGAATACGCAGTATTTT.

The chain carries TRBV2 and TRBJ2-1; possible D gene TRBD2, 6 bases. The CDR3 spans 14 residues. V lost 2 bases to trimming and J lost 4 bases, with 9 bases between them. The germline gives CDR1 SNHLY, CDR2 FYNNEI. The CDR3 region is CASSELAKYNEQFF. Written as DNA, the CDR3 is TGTGCCAGCAGTGAACTAGCGAAGTACAATGAGCAGTTCTTC.

This chain connects TRBV4-2 to TRBJ2-7; D is ambiguous. This CDR3 spans 15 amino acids. Germline CDR1 and CDR2: LGHNA and YNFKEQ. V lost 0 bases and J lost 0, with 9 bases in between. The CDR3 DNA follows: TGTGCCAGCAGCCAAGACGGAGCTGGCTCCTACGAGCAGTACTTC. It encodes CASSQDGAGSYEQYF.

V and J are TRBV11-2 and TRBJ2-3; unclear D gene. Germline CDR1 is SGHAT and CDR2 is FQNNGV. The CDR3 runs 13 residues. With 1 base removed from V and 2 bases from J, the gap between germline ends came to 4 bases. The CDR3 bases are TGTGCCAGCAGCTTAGGAGTCACAGATACGCAGTATTTT. Protein sequence: CASSLGVTDTQYF.

This sequence joins TRBV5-1 and TRBJ2-1; 12 bases match TRBD2. The V gene's germline CDR1 is SGHRS and CDR2 YFSETQ. Trimming removed 0 bases from V and 4 bases from J; junction bases left unmatched: 17. The CDR3 is 21 amino acids. This chain's CDR3 is CASSLAHGRASGRGFYNEQFF. The CDR3 DNA is TGCGCCAGCAGCTTGGCCCATGGTAGGGCTAGCGGGAGGGGGTTTTACAATGAGCAGTTCTTC.

This chain links TRBV6-1 with TRBJ2-7; D not certain. From germline, CDR1 is MNHNS and CDR2 SASEGT. The CDR3 length is 11 residues. Trimming took 4 bases from V and 3 from J, leaving 4 bases between them. The CDR3 reads CASSVIYEQYF. In nucleotides, the CDR3 is TGTGCCAGCAGTGTCATCTACGAGCAGTACTTC.

V gene TRBV29-1 combines with J gene TRBJ2-5, with D hard to call. From germline, CDR1 is SQVTM and CDR2 ANQGSEA. This CDR3 is built from 12 residues. The V and J ends lost 6 bases and 0 bases respectively, with 8 bases between them. In nucleotides, the CDR3 is TGCAGCGTAACTCAAAACCAAGAGACCCAGTACTTC. This sequence encodes CSVTQNQETQYF.

In this sample, this clone turned up once. The gene calls are TRBV5-1 and TRBJ1-1; 9 bases agree with TRBD1. Germline trimming cut 2 bases from V and 9 bases from J; bases unmatched to any gene: 5. From germline, CDR1 is SGHRS and CDR2 YFSETQ. This CDR3 contains 13 residues. DNA for the CDR3: TGCGCCAGCAGCTTAGGACAGGGGCAGAAAGCTTTCTTT. It codes for CASSLGQGQKAFF.

This sequence joins TRBV18 and TRBJ2-2, with TRBD1 matching over 9 bases. The CDR3 runs 15 residues. The trim removed 3 bases at V and 5 bases at J, leaving 4 bases unmatched. Germline V gene data show CDR1 as KGHSH and CDR2 as LQKENI. This CDR3 reads CASSPTGGATGELFF. The CDR3 coding sequence is TGTGCCAGCTCACCCACAGGGGGCGCGACCGGGGAGCTGTTTTTT.

The sample holds many counts of this clone. This chain uses TRBV19 with TRBJ1-2; 8 bases fit TRBD1. The germline CDR1 and CDR2 sequences are LNHDA and SQIVND (reference sequence). The V segment lost 5 bases and the J segment 8 bases; nucleotides outside the gene matches: 4. This CDR3 spans 12 amino acids. CDR3 nucleotide sequence: TGTGCCAGTAGTCGGACAGGGAGAGGCTACACCTTC. Encoded protein: CASSRTGRGYTF.

The chain links TRBV10-2 to TRBJ1-5; 11 bases line up with TRBD1. The V and J ends lost 8 bases and 6 bases, in that order; junction bases with no gene match: 9. Germline V gene lookup returns CDR1 WSHSY and CDR2 SAAADI. The CDR3 runs 15 residues. CDR3 DNA sequence: TGCGCCAGCGGGAACCGGACAGGGGGCCGTCAGCCCCAGCATTTT. Residues: CASGNRTGGRQPQHF.

CDR3 protein: CASQRQGNWGNTEAFF. As DNA, the CDR3 is TGCGCCAGCCAAAGACAGGGTAATTGGGGGAACACTGAAGCTTTCTTT. The chain employs TRBV5-1 and TRBJ1-1; 7 bases agree with TRBD1. The CDR3 has 16 residues. V was clipped by 7 bases and J by 1 base; unmatched bases: 13. The germline CDR1 and CDR2 sequences are SGHRS and YFSETQ.

In this sample, this clone turned up once. The chain is built from TRBV7-9 and TRBJ1-1; the D gene is possibly TRBD1 (5 bases). This CDR3 is 13 amino acids long. Germline CDR1 reads SEHNR; CDR2 reads FQNEAQ (reference sequence). The ends were cut back, 8 bases at V and 3 bases at J, with 13 bases in the middle. CDR3 nucleotides: TGTGCCAGCCACGGAGGGGCGGACACTGAAGCTTTCTTT. This gives the protein CASHGGADTEAFF.

Comments on this clone: One junction end does not reproduce the germline sequence, and a read error may be involved. J is TRBJ1-2 and V is TRBV18, with a tentative D call TRBD1 (6 bases). The CDR3 sequence is 14 residues long. From germline, CDR1 is KGHSH and CDR2 LQKENI. In DNA, the CDR3 is TGTGCCAGCTCATCACCCGGGACAACCTATGGCTACACCTTC. Amino acids: CASSSPGTTYGYTF.

In its sample, this clone was seen once. V usage is TRBV20-1 and J usage is TRBJ1-4; D gene unclear. The germline V gene encodes CDR1 DFQATT and CDR2 SNEGSKA (reference sequence). V shed 7 bases and J shed 2 bases, with 5 bases lying between them. The CDR3 runs to 11 residues. The DNA of the CDR3 is TGCAGTGGCGGGACTAATGAAAAACTGTTTTTT. It codes for CSGGTNEKLFF.

This chain joins TRBV29-1 and TRBJ2-7, with TRBD2 matching over 8 bases. From germline, CDR1 is SQVTM and CDR2 ANQGSEA. V lost 7 bases, J lost 0 bases, and 8 bases stayed unmatched. The CDR3 is 14 amino acids. The DNA of the CDR3 is TGCAGCGCCCTCGGCGGGGGGTCCTCCTACGAGCAGTACTTC. Protein product: CSALGGGSSYEQYF.

The chain uses TRBV19 and TRBJ2-1; 14 bases map to TRBD2. V gave up 5 bases and J gave up 11 bases; unmatched junction bases: 8. CDR1 is LNHDA, CDR2 SQIVND, per germline (reference sequence). CDR3 length: 15 residues. CDR3 nucleotides: TGTGCCAGTAGTGTACCCGGGACTAGCGGGAGTAAGCAGTTCTTC. Amino acid sequence: CASSVPGTSGSKQFF.

CDR3 sequence: CASSPYGDRPYEQYF. CDR3 in DNA: TGTGCCAGCAGTCCCTATGGGGACAGACCCTACGAGCAGTACTTC. The rearrangement uses TRBV6-1 and TRBJ2-7; 7 bases agree with TRBD1. Germline V CDR1 and CDR2: MNHNS, SASEGT. V lost 5 bases and J lost 2; bases outside the gene matches: 9. The CDR3 has 15 residues.

The gene calls are TRBV5-1 and TRBJ2-1; 7 nucleotides line up with TRBD1. The germline V gene encodes CDR1 SGHRS and CDR2 YFSETQ. With V trimmed by 0 bases and J by 3 bases, 3 bases remained unmatched. CDR3 size: 15 residues. The CDR3 DNA sequence: TGCGCCAGCAGCTTGGAGGGGGCCATCTACAATGAGCAGTTCTTC. It is translated as CASSLEGAIYNEQFF.

The chain employs TRBV4-3 and TRBJ1-2; 8 bases line up with TRBD1. V lost 2 bases and J lost 3; bases outside the gene matches: 2. In germline, CDR1 is LGHNA, CDR2 YSLEER. This CDR3 region has 14 residues. CDR3 in DNA: TGCGCCAGCAGCCAACAACAGGGGGACTATGGCTACACCTTC. Protein: CASSQQQGDYGYTF.

This sequence joins TRBV27 and TRBJ1-2; the match to TRBD1 covers 9 bases. The CDR3 has 15 amino acids. In germline, CDR1 is MNHEY, CDR2 SMNVEV (reference sequence). V gave up 3 bases and J gave up 8 bases; unmatched junction bases: 10. The CDR3 region is CASSFNPWTGEGYTF. The CDR3 bases are TGTGCCAGCAGTTTTAACCCGTGGACAGGGGAAGGCTACACCTTC.